One and the same sample provided the 14 T cell receptor beta chains below, sequenced in a study of cytomegalovirus exposure and HLA in healthy donors. PCR involved 60 Vbeta and 13 Jbeta primers. The assay was immunoSEQ multiplex PCR, and TCRdb's table has in-frame clones only and misses some. The sample contains some 170,000 clones, 77% of which appear only once. Material: PBMCs. The receptors were gathered from an older woman in good health and CMV-seropositive.

The chain recombines TRBV7-8 with TRBJ1-1; the match to TRBD1 covers 11 bases. The CDR3 contains 15 residues. CDR1 SGHVS and CDR2 FQNEAQ come from the germline V gene. The V gene end was trimmed by 4 bases and the J gene end by 5 bases; junction bases not matched to a gene: 6. The CDR3 loop reads CASSWGTGGATEAFF. The CDR3 DNA reads TGTGCCAGCAGCTGGGGGACAGGGGGTGCGACTGAAGCTTTCTTT.

J is TRBJ2-2 and V is TRBV28; D is perhaps TRBD2 (6 bases). V shed 6 bases and J shed 0 bases, with 14 bases lying between them. This CDR3 has 16 residues. Germline V gene sequence: CDR1 MDHEN, CDR2 SYDVKM. CDR3 DNA sequence: TGTGCCAGCAGGAAAACGGGACTCTCGAACACCGGGGAGCTGTTTTTT. It encodes CASRKTGLSNTGELFF.

The chain couples TRBV7-3 to TRBJ2-7, with D tentatively TRBD2 (6 bases). This CDR3 region has 14 residues. CDR1 and CDR2 (germline): SGHTA, FQGTGA. Trimming took 5 bases from V and 2 from J, leaving 13 bases between them. CDR3 coding DNA: TGTGCCAGCAGCCCGGCGGGGAAGCCCTACGAGCAGTACTTC. Residues: CASSPAGKPYEQYF.

The V gene is TRBV10-3, the J gene TRBJ2-7; 8 bases map to TRBD2. CDR1 ENHRY and CDR2 SYGVKD come from the germline V gene. This CDR3 region has 14 residues. V trimming: 6 bases; J trimming: 6 bases; junction bases outside the gene matches: 10. Here the CDR3 DNA reads TGTGCCATCAGAAGCCCAGCGGGAGCTGGCGAGCAGTACTTC. This translates into CAIRSPAGAGEQYF.

This chain joins TRBV6-1 and TRBJ2-7, with 14 bases fitting TRBD2. Germline V gene lookup returns CDR1 MNHNS and CDR2 SASEGT. The CDR3 sequence is 19 residues long. J lost 6 bases, V lost 2 bases, and 15 bases had no gene match. CDR3 in DNA: TGTGCCAGCAGTGAAATATGTTCCATTGGACTAGCGGGAGGTTGCGAGCAGTACTTC. It translates to CASSEICSIGLAGGCEQYF.

This clone was observed once. The chain has TRBV19 and TRBJ1-5, with a weak D call TRBD1 (6 bases). Germline CDR1 reads LNHDA; CDR2 reads SQIVND (reference sequence). V lost 9 bases to trimming and J lost 2 bases, with 23 bases between them. The CDR3 has 17 amino acids. CDR3 sequence: CASTPATGPKGNQPQHF. The CDR3 DNA follows: TGTGCCAGCACCCCCGCGACAGGACCTAAAGGCAATCAGCCCCAGCATTTT.

This clone appeared a few times. The J gene is TRBJ1-4, the V gene TRBV15; TRBD1 might be the D (5 bases). Trimming took 4 bases from V and 3 from J, leaving 15 bases between them. Germline CDR1 is LNHNV and CDR2 is YYDKDF (reference sequence). The CDR3 spans 16 residues. DNA for the CDR3: TGTGCCACCAGCACATATTTTGGGGCGGCTAATGAAAAACTGTTTTTT. Translation gives CATSTYFGAANEKLFF.

This chain uses TRBV14 with TRBJ1-5; possibly TRBD1 for D (6 bases). Germline values: CDR1 SGHDN, CDR2 FVKESK. The CDR3 is made up of 18 amino acids. V lost 2 bases, J lost 3 bases, and 20 bases lay in between. The CDR3 DNA follows: TGTGCCAGCAGCCAAAAAGAGGACAGTGGTCATCACAATCAGCCCCAGCATTTT. It is translated as CASSQKEDSGHHNQPQHF. The full variable domain, its missing parts supplied by reference TRBV14 and TRBJ1-5, is EAGVTQFPSHSVIEKGQTVTLRCDPISGHDNLYWYRRVMGKEIKFLLHFVKESKQDESGMPNNRFLAERTGGTYSTLKVQPAELEDSGVYFCASSQKEDSGHHNQPQHFGDGTRLSIL.

V gene TRBV5-4 combines with J gene TRBJ2-1; 8 nucleotides line up with TRBD1. The V segment lost 4 bases and the J segment 1 base; nucleotides outside the gene matches: 4. Germline V gene lookup returns CDR1 SGHNT and CDR2 YYREEE (reference sequence). CDR3 length: 15 amino acids. The CDR3 is CASSPGQGSYNEQFF. The CDR3 coding sequence is TGTGCCAGCAGCCCAGGACAGGGATCCTACAATGAGCAGTTCTTC.

This chain links TRBV4-2 with TRBJ2-5, with 11 bases matching TRBD2. The V gene end was trimmed by 4 bases and the J gene end by 0 bases; junction bases not matched to a gene: 4. CDR3 length: 16 amino acids. Germline V gene sequence: CDR1 LGHNA, CDR2 YNFKEQ. The CDR3: CASSRRLAGNQETQYF. In DNA form, the CDR3 reads TGTGCCAGCAGCCGGAGACTAGCGGGAAACCAAGAGACCCAGTACTTC.

The rearrangement uses TRBV2 and TRBJ2-5; 9 nucleotides line up with TRBD2. The germline V gene encodes CDR1 SNHLY and CDR2 FYNNEI. The CDR3 has 13 residues. V was clipped by 1 base and J by 9 bases; unmatched bases: 3. CDR3 nucleotide sequence: TGTGCCAGCAGTGAAGGCGAGCGGGGGGCCCAGTACTTC. This encodes CASSEGERGAQYF.

The chain carries TRBV18 and TRBJ1-2; TRBD1 aligns across 8 bases. Germline V gives CDR1 KGHSH, CDR2 LQKENI. The CDR3 runs to 14 residues. Losses at the gene ends were 2 bases for V and 4 bases for J; bases not matched to a gene: 3. CDR3 nucleotides: TGTGCCAGCTCACCAAGGACAGGGTTCTATGGCTACACCTTC. Its translation: CASSPRTGFYGYTF.

This chain connects TRBV7-8 to TRBJ2-3, with 13 bases lining up with TRBD2. The CDR3 spans 15 residues. V gave up 5 bases and J gave up 5 bases; unmatched junction bases: 4. The germline gives CDR1 SGHVS, CDR2 FQNEAQ. CDR3 region: CASSIGTSGEDTQYF. In DNA form, the CDR3 reads TGTGCCAGCAGCATCGGGACTAGCGGGGAAGATACGCAGTATTTT. Full variable domain (rest looked up from reference TRBV7-8 and TRBJ2-3): GAGVSQSPRYKVAKRGQDVALRCDPISGHVSLFWYQQALGQGPEFLTYFQNEAQLDKSGLPSDRFFAERPEGSVSTLKIQRTQQEDSAVYLCASSIGTSGEDTQYFGPGTRLTVL.

DNA of the CDR3: TGCGCCAGCAGCGGAGACTACTACAATGAGCAGTTCTTC. Translated: CASSGDYYNEQFF. This chain uses TRBV5-1 with TRBJ2-1; tentative D call: TRBD2 (5 bases). Germline V gene data show CDR1 as SGHRS and CDR2 as YFSETQ. Trimming took 4 bases from V and 3 from J, leaving 8 bases between them. The CDR3 spans 13 residues.